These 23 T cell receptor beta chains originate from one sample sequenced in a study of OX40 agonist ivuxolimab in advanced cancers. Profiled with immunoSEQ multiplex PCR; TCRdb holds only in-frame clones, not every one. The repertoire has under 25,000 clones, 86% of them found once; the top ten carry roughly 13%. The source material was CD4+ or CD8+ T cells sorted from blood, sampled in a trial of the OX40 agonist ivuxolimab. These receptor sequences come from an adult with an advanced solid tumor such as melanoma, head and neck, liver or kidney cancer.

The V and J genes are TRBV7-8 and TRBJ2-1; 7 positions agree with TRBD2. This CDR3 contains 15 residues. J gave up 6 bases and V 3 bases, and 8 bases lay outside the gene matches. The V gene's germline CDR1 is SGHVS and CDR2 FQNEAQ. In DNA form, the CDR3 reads TGTGCCAGCAGCTTCGGAGCGGGGCGGGCCAATGAGCAGTTCTTC. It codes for CASSFGAGRANEQFF.

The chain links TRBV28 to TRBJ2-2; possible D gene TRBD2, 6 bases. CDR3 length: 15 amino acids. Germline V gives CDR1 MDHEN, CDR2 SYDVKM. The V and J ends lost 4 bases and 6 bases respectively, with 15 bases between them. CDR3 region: CASSSPGARPGELFF. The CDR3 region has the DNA TGTGCCAGCAGTTCCCCGGGAGCCCGGCCCGGGGAGCTGTTTTTT.

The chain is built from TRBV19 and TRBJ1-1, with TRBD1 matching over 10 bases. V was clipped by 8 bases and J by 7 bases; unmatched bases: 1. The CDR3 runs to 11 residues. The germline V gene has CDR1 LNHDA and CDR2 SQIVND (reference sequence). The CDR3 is CASWTGGEAFF. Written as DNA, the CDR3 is TGTGCCAGTTGGACAGGGGGTGAAGCTTTCTTT.

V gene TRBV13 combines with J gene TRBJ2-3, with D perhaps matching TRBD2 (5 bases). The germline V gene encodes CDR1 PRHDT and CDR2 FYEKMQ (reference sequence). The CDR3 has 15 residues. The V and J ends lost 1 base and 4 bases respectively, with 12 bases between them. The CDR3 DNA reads TGTGCCAGCAGCTTAGCCGAGGTGGAGGCAGATACGCAGTATTTT. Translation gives CASSLAEVEADTQYF.

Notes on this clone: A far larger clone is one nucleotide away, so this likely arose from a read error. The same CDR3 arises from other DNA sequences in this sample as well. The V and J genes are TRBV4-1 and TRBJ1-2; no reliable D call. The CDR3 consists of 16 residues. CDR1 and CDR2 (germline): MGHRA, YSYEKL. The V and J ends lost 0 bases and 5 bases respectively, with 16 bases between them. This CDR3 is CASSQEITANPYGYTF. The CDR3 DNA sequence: TGCGCCAGCAGCCAAGAAATAACAGCTAACCCGTATGGCTACACCTTC.

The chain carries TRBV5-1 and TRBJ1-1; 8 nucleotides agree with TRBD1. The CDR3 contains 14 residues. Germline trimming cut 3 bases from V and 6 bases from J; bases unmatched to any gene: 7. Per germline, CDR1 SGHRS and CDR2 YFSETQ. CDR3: CASSSDRENPEAFF. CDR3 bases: TGCGCCAGCAGCTCGGACAGGGAGAATCCTGAAGCTTTCTTT.

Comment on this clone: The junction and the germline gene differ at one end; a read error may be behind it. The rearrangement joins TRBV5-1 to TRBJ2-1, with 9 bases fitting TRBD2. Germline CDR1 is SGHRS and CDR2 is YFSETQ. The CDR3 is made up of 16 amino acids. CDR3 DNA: TGTGCCAGCAGCCTAGGTCGACTAGCGGTCTACAATGAGCAGTTCTTC. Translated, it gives CASSLGRLAVYNEQFF. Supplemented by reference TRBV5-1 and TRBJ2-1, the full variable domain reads KAGVTQTPRYLIKTRGQQVTLSCSPISGHRSVSWYQQTPGQGLQFLFEYFSETQRNKGNFPGRFSGRQFSNSRSEMNVSTLELGDSALYLCASSLGRLAVYNEQFFGPGTRLTVL.

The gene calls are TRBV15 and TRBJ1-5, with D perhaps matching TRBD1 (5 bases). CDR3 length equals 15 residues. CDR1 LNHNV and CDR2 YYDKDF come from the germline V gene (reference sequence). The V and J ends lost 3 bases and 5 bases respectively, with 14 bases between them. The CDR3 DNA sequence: TGTGCCACCAGCAGTGGTCCGGGGCCTTATCAGCCCCAGCATTTT. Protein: CATSSGPGPYQPQHF. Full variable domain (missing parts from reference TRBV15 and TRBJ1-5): DAMVIQNPRYQVTQFGKPVTLSCSQTLNHNVMYWYQQKSSQAPKLLFHYYDKDFNNEADTPDNFQSRRPNTSFCFLDIRSPGLGDTAMYLCATSSGPGPYQPQHFGDGTRLSIL.

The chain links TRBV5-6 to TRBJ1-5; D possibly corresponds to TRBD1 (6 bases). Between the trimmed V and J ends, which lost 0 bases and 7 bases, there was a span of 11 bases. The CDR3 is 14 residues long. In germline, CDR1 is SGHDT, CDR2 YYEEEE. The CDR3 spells CASSLGGGGQPQHF. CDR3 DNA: TGTGCCAGCAGCTTGGGAGGGGGTGGCCAGCCCCAGCATTTT.

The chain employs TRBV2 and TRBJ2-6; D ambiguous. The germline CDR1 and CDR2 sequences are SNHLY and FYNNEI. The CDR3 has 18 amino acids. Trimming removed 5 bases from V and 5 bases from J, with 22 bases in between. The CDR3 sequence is CASSLRDYLQSRANVLTF. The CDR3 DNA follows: TGTGCCAGCAGTCTGCGTGATTACCTACAAAGTCGGGCCAACGTCCTGACTTTC.

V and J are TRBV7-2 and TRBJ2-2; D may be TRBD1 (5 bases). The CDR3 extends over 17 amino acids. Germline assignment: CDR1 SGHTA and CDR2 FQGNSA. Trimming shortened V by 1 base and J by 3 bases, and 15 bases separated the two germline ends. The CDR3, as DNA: TGTGCCAGCAGCTTAGAGGTACAGGTAGTGCACACCGGGGAGCTGTTTTTT. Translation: CASSLEVQVVHTGELFF. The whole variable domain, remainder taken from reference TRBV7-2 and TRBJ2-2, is GAGVSQSPSNKVTEKGKDVELRCDPISGHTALYWYRQSLGQGLEFLIYFQGNSAPDKSGLPSDRFSAERTGGSVSTLTIQRTQQEDSAVYLCASSLEVQVVHTGELFFGEGSRLTVL.

For the CDR3, the DNA is TGCAGCGTTGAAGATCATGGGGAATTCACAGATACGCAGTATTTT. This translates into CSVEDHGEFTDTQYF. The rearrangement uses TRBV29-1 and TRBJ2-3; D remains ambiguous. The CDR3 length is 15 residues. CDR1 and CDR2 (germline): SQVTM, ANQGSEA. V shed 0 bases and J shed 2 bases, with 12 bases lying between them.

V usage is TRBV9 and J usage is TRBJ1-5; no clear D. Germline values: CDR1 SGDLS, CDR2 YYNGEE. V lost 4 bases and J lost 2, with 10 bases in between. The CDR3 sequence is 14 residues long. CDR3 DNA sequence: TGTGCCAGCAGCAGAGGGAGTGGCAATCAGCCCCAGCATTTT. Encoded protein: CASSRGSGNQPQHF.

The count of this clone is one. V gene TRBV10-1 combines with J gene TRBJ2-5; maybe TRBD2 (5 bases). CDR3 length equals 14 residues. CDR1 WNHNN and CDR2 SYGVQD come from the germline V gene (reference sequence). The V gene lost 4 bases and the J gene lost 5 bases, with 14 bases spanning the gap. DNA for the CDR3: TGCGCCAGCAGTGCCGGGGTTGAGGCGGAGACCCAGTACTTC. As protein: CASSAGVEAETQYF.

CDR3 in amino acids: CASSVSRDYGYTF. In nucleotides, the CDR3 is TGTGCCAGCAGCGTCTCTCGAGACTATGGCTACACCTTC. This chain uses TRBV9 with TRBJ1-2; D not certain. Germline loops: CDR1 SGDLS, CDR2 YYNGEE. The ends were cut back, 2 bases at V and 3 bases at J, with 8 bases in the middle. The CDR3 spans 13 residues.

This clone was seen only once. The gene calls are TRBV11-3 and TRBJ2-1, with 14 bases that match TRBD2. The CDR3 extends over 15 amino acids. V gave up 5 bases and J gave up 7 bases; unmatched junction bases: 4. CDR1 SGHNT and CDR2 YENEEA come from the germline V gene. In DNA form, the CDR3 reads TGTGCCAGCAGCACACGGACTAGCGGGGGGAATGAGCAGTTCTTC. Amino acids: CASSTRTSGGNEQFF.

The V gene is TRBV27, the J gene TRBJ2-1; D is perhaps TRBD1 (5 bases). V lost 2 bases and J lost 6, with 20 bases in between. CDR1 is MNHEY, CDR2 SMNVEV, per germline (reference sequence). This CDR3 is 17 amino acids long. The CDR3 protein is CASSLGRGPEGANEQFF. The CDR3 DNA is TGTGCCAGCAGTTTAGGTAGAGGACCCGAAGGGGCCAATGAGCAGTTCTTC.

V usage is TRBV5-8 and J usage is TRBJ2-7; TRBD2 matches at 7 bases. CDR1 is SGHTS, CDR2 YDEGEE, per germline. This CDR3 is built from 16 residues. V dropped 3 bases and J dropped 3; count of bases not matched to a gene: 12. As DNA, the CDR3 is TGTGCCAGCAGCTCCGGTTTTGCCGGGGACTACTACGAGCAGTACTTC. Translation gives CASSSGFAGDYYEQYF.

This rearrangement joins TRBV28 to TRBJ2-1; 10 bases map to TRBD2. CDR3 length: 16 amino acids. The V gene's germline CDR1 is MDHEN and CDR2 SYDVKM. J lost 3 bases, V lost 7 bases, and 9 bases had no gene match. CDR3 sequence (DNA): TGTGCCAGCATATACTCTGCTAGCGGGAGCTACAATGAGCAGTTCTTC. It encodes CASIYSASGSYNEQFF.

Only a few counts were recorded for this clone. CDR3 sequence: CASSVGGYEQYF. For the CDR3, the DNA is TGTGCCAGTAGTGTTGGGGGGTACGAGCAGTACTTC. V gene TRBV19 combines with J gene TRBJ2-7; TRBD2 is a possible D gene (6 bases). Germline V gene sequence: CDR1 LNHDA, CDR2 SQIVND (reference sequence). V was cut by 5 bases and J by 4 bases, with 9 bases left in between. The CDR3 runs to 12 residues.

The CDR3 protein is CAISGTPYPYEQYF. The DNA of the CDR3 is TGTGCCATCAGTGGGACTCCCTATCCCTACGAGCAGTACTTC. The rearrangement links TRBV10-3 to TRBJ2-7, with a tentative D call TRBD2 (5 bases). Germline-derived CDR1 and CDR2 are ENHRY and SYGVKD. V was shortened by 4 bases and J by 2 bases, with 12 bases between the two germline ends. There are 14 residues in the CDR3.

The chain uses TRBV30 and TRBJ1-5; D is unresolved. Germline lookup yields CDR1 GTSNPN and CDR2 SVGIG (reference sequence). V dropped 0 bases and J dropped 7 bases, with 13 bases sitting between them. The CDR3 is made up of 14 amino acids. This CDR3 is CAWSVMTNSQPQHF. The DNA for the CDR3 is TGTGCCTGGAGTGTAATGACAAATTCCCAGCCCCAGCATTTT.

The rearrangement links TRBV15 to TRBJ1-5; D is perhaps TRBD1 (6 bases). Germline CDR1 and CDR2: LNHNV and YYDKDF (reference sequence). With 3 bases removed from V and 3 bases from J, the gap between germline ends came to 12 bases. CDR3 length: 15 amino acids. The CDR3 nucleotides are TGTGCCACCAGCAGGGCGCAGGGGTACAATCAGCCCCAGCATTTT. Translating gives CATSRAQGYNQPQHF.